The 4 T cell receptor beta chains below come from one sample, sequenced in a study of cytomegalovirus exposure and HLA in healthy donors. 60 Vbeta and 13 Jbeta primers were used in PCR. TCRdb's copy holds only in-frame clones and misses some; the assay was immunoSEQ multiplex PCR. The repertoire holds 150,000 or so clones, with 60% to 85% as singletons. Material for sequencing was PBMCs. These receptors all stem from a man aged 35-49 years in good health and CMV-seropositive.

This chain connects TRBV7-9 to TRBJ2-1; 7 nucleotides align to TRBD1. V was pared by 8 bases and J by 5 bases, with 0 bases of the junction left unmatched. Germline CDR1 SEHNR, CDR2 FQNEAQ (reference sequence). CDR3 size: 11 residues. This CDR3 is CASDRDNEQFF. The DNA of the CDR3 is TGTGCCAGCGACAGGGACAATGAGCAGTTCTTC.

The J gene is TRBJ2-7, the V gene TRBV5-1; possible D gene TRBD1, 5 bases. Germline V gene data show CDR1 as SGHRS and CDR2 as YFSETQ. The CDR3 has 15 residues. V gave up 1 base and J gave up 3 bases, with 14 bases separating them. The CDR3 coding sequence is TGCGCCAGCAGCTTGATTGGTCAGGGTCTCTACGAGCAGTACTTC. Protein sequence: CASSLIGQGLYEQYF.

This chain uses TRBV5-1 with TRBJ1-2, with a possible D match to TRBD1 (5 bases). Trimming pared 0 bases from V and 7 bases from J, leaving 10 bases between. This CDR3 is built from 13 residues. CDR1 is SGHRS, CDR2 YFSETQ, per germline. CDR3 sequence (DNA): TGCGCCAGCAGCTTGGGGGGGGACTCTGGCTACACCTTC. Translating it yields CASSLGGDSGYTF.

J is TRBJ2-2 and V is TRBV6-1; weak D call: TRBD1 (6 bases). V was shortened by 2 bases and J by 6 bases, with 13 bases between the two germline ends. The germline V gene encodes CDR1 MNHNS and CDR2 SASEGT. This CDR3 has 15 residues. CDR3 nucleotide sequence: TGTGCCAGCAGTGAATCGACAGGAGATCCCGGGGAGCTGTTTTTT. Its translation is CASSESTGDPGELFF.